The entry below describes one T cell receptor (beta chain). The entry originates in a study of blood T cell repertoires in COVID-19. In terms of age and location, participants ranged from roughly 18 to 95 years and lived in about 25 US areas. Recovered Cohort 3 donors showed two negative PCRs, clearance, or symptom resolution. In the study's own analysis: How many nucleated cells were present was estimated from reference gene primer amplification. Clones were sequenced by immunoSEQ multiplex PCR, and TCRdb holds only the in-frame ones, with some missing. The V and J calls and clone size were taken over from that table, and D and trimming were inferred from the DNA. The sample yields 360,000 or so clones, roughly 89% seen once. V lost 2 bases, J lost 4 bases, and 18 bases lay in between. Germline V lookup: CDR1 MNHEY, CDR2 SVGEGT. The CDR3 is 17 amino acids.

The chain combines TRBV6-2 or TRBV6-3 with TRBJ1-5, with D perhaps matching TRBD1 (5 bases). The clonotype comes from a woman aged 25 to 45 who had recovered from COVID-19. The sample comprised PBMCs or T cells enriched from blood (not recorded which). Here the CDR3 reads CASSYPLGRDGNQPQHF. In DNA form, the CDR3 reads TGTGCCAGCAGTTACCCCCTGGGCAGGGATGGAAATCAGCCCCAGCATTTT.